Listed below are T cell receptor beta chains from one sample, sequenced in a study of cytomegalovirus exposure and HLA in healthy donors. Profiled with immunoSEQ multiplex PCR; TCRdb holds only in-frame clones, not every one. The sample has fewer than 85,000 clones; 78% are singletons. The specimen was PBMCs. The receptors were sampled from a man aged 18 to 35 in good health and CMV-seropositive. Each CDR3 is given with its conserved first and last residue. D genes are given only for firm matches. Where a row states a size, it is once, few, many or the class of an expanded clone; other rows omit it.

size: -; J: TRBJ2-7; D: -; V: TRBV2; CDR3: CASKIEAVNSYEQYF; DNA: TGTGCCAGCAAAATAGAAGCGGTGAACTCCTACGAGCAGTACTTC
size: -; J: TRBJ2-1; D: TRBD2; V: TRBV2; CDR3: CASSLVPGLAGEQFF; DNA: TGTGCCAGCAGCCTCGTCCCGGGACTAGCGGGCGAGCAGTTCTTC
size: -; J: TRBJ2-5; D: TRBD1; V: TRBV7-6; CDR3: CATHRGETQYF; DNA: TGTGCCACCCACAGGGGAGAGACCCAGTACTTC
size: -; J: TRBJ2-7; D: TRBD1; V: TRBV6-5; CDR3: CASSWGQSYEQYF; DNA: TGTGCCAGCAGTTGGGGACAGTCCTACGAGCAGTACTTC
size: few; J: TRBJ1-2; D: TRBD1; V: TRBV27; CDR3: CASSFQGAGWGYTF; DNA: TGTGCCAGCAGTTTTCAGGGGGCCGGATGGGGCTACACCTTC
size: -; J: TRBJ2-7; D: TRBD1; V: TRBV19; CDR3: CASSTPRTGPTYEQYF; DNA: TGTGCCAGTAGTACGCCCCGGACAGGGCCCACCTACGAGCAGTACTTC
size: -; J: TRBJ1-3; D: TRBD1; V: TRBV9; CDR3: CASSATGDSGNTIYF; DNA: TGTGCCAGCAGCGCCACAGGGGACTCTGGAAACACCATATATTTT
size: -; J: TRBJ2-7; D: -; V: TRBV28; CDR3: CASALLSGYEQYF; DNA: TGTGCCAGCGCCCTTCTTTCCGGCTACGAGCAGTACTTC
size: -; J: TRBJ2-1; D: TRBD2; V: TRBV7-9; CDR3: CASRGGRSTYNEQFF; DNA: TGTGCCAGCAGGGGGGGGAGAAGCACCTACAATGAGCAGTTCTTC
size: once; J: TRBJ2-7; D: TRBD2; V: TRBV10-2; CDR3: CASSDPGASGTYEQYF; DNA: TGCGCCAGCAGTGATCCGGGGGCTAGCGGGACCTACGAGCAGTACTTC
size: -; J: TRBJ2-5; D: -; V: TRBV28; CDR3: CASSQQETQYF; DNA: TGTGCCAGCAGTCAGCAAGAGACCCAGTACTTC
size: -; J: TRBJ2-7; D: TRBD2; V: TRBV4-1; CDR3: CASSQTGGRFEQYF; DNA: TGCGCCAGCAGCCAAACCGGCGGGAGGTTCGAGCAGTACTTC
size: -; J: TRBJ2-2; D: -; V: TRBV2; CDR3: CASKGNQGLPGELFF; DNA: TGTGCCAGCAAGGGCAACCAGGGACTCCCCGGGGAGCTGTTTTTT
size: -; J: TRBJ2-1; D: -; V: TRBV4-2; CDR3: CASSQGSFRRAYNEQFF; DNA: TGTGCCAGCAGCCAAGGGAGCTTCCGGCGGGCCTACAATGAGCAGTTCTTC
size: -; J: TRBJ2-6; D: TRBD1; V: TRBV5-1; CDR3: CASSDYGQGGSGANVLTF; DNA: TGCGCCAGCAGCGACTACGGACAGGGTGGCTCTGGGGCCAACGTCCTGACTTTC
size: -; J: TRBJ2-1; D: TRBD2; V: TRBV7-9; CDR3: CASSPLAGVNGEQFF; DNA: TGTGCCAGCAGCCCGCTAGCGGGAGTTAACGGTGAGCAGTTCTTC
size: -; J: TRBJ1-4; D: -; V: TRBV5-4; CDR3: CASSLETATNEKLFF; DNA: TGTGCCAGCAGCTTGGAAACTGCAACTAATGAAAAACTGTTTTTT
size: -; J: TRBJ2-7; D: -; V: TRBV7-8; CDR3: CASSSGSLAYEQYF; DNA: TGTGCCAGCAGCTCTGGGAGTCTAGCCTACGAGCAGTACTTC
size: -; J: TRBJ1-5; D: -; V: TRBV6-5; CDR3: CASRPQGVGNQPQHF; DNA: TGTGCCAGCAGACCACAGGGAGTAGGGAATCAGCCCCAGCATTTT
size: -; J: TRBJ1-1; D: TRBD1; V: TRBV12-5; CDR3: CASGLDITGGGTEAFF; DNA: TGTGCTAGTGGTTTGGACATAACAGGGGGAGGCACTGAAGCTTTCTTT
size: -; J: TRBJ2-7; D: -; V: TRBV6-5; CDR3: CASSYWIGWEQYF; DNA: TGTGCCAGCAGTTACTGGATCGGGTGGGAGCAGTACTTC
size: -; J: TRBJ2-2; D: -; V: TRBV6-5; CDR3: CASSYSAYTGELFF; DNA: TGTGCCAGCAGTTACTCGGCTTACACCGGGGAGCTGTTTTTT
size: -; J: TRBJ2-7; D: TRBD1; V: TRBV5-4; CDR3: CASSRDRGSSYEQYF; DNA: TGTGCCAGCAGCCGGGACAGGGGAAGCTCCTACGAGCAGTACTTC
size: -; J: TRBJ2-5; D: -; V: TRBV7-8; CDR3: CASSLAPGLGETQYF; DNA: TGTGCCAGCAGCTTAGCGCCGGGTTTAGGAGAGACCCAGTACTTC
size: -; J: TRBJ1-4; D: -; V: TRBV19; CDR3: CASTPTHPPGKLFF; DNA: TGTGCCAGTACCCCTACCCATCCACCGGGAAAACTGTTTTTT
size: -; J: TRBJ2-5; D: -; V: TRBV10-2; CDR3: CASSLGPEETQYF; DNA: TGCGCCAGCTCCTTGGGGCCAGAAGAGACCCAGTACTTC
size: -; J: TRBJ1-1; D: -; V: TRBV7-3; CDR3: CASSFRAKGEAFF; DNA: TGTGCCAGCAGCTTCAGGGCTAAGGGTGAAGCTTTCTTT
size: -; J: TRBJ2-1; D: -; V: TRBV28; CDR3: CASSLTPPAGPSGFF; DNA: TGTGCCAGCAGTTTAACCCCCCCTGCGGGTCCGTCCGGGTTCTTC
size: -; J: TRBJ1-4; D: -; V: TRBV20-1; CDR3: CSAQAEKLFF; DNA: TGCAGTGCACAGGCCGAAAAACTGTTTTTT
size: -; J: TRBJ1-1; D: TRBD1; V: TRBV5-1; CDR3: CASSPGQVAGEAFF; DNA: TGCGCCAGCAGCCCGGGACAGGTCGCGGGTGAAGCTTTCTTT
size: -; J: TRBJ2-5; D: TRBD1; V: TRBV29-1; CDR3: CSVEDGQGGETQYF; DNA: TGCAGCGTTGAAGATGGACAGGGGGGAGAGACCCAGTACTTC
size: -; J: TRBJ2-7; D: TRBD1; V: TRBV19; CDR3: CASGTDSYEQYF; DNA: TGTGCCAGCGGGACAGACAGCTACGAGCAGTACTTC
size: -; J: TRBJ1-5; D: -; V: TRBV5-6; CDR3: CASSSGYRQPQHF; DNA: TGTGCCAGCAGCTCAGGGTATCGACAGCCCCAGCATTTT
size: -; J: TRBJ1-5; D: TRBD1; V: TRBV2; CDR3: CASSSPGTGGVQPQHF; DNA: TGTGCCAGCAGTAGTCCCGGGACAGGGGGCGTCCAGCCCCAGCATTTT
size: -; J: TRBJ2-3; D: TRBD2; V: TRBV10-3; CDR3: CAIRRLAGSTDTQYF; DNA: TGTGCCATCCGAAGACTAGCGGGTAGCACAGATACGCAGTATTTT
size: -; J: TRBJ2-3; D: TRBD2; V: TRBV2; CDR3: CASSESSWLAGDGKTDTQYF; DNA: TGTGCCAGCAGTGAGTCTAGTTGGCTAGCGGGAGATGGTAAGACAGATACGCAGTATTTT
size: -; J: TRBJ2-3; D: TRBD2; V: TRBV4-1; CDR3: CASSPVTSGRGADTQYF; DNA: TGCGCCAGCAGCCCCGTGACTAGCGGGAGGGGGGCAGATACGCAGTATTTT
size: -; J: TRBJ2-3; D: TRBD2; V: TRBV4-2; CDR3: CASSHQLAATDTQYF; DNA: TGTGCCAGCAGCCACCAACTAGCGGCCACAGATACGCAGTATTTT
size: -; J: TRBJ1-4; D: -; V: TRBV16; CDR3: CASSQGRLGEKLFF; DNA: TGTGCCAGCAGCCAAGGGCGTCTGGGTGAAAAACTGTTTTTT
size: -; J: TRBJ1-5; D: -; V: TRBV6-4; CDR3: CASSEWALGNQPQHF; DNA: TGTGCCAGCAGTGAATGGGCGTTGGGCAATCAGCCCCAGCATTTT
size: -; J: TRBJ2-2; D: -; V: TRBV29-1; CDR3: CSVAAGQLELFF; DNA: TGCAGCGTTGCCGCGGGACAGCTGGAGCTGTTTTTT